The 6 T cell receptor beta chains given below trace back to one sample, sequenced in a study of PD-1 blockade in classical Hodgkin lymphoma. Each patient relapsed following autologous stem cell transplantation, and prior brentuximab vedotin exposure differed. The repertoire was sequenced with immunoSEQ multiplex PCR; TCRdb's copy has only in-frame clones and lacks some. The table has more than 55,000 clones, more than 70% seen once. The starting material was peripheral blood mononuclear cells (PBMCs), obtained before the second cycle of nivolumab. The receptors here all came from a human donor with classical Hodgkin lymphoma.

As for this clone: Other nucleotide sequences from this sample produce the same CDR3. The chain has TRBV5-1 and TRBJ1-5; possibly TRBD1 for D (5 bases). Germline V gene sequence: CDR1 SGHRS, CDR2 YFSETQ. The germline V and J ends were trimmed by 0 bases and 1 base, with 8 bases remaining between them. The CDR3 spans 15 residues. CDR3 coding DNA: TGCGCCAGCAGCTTGGGGGCAGGGAGCAATCAGCCCCAGCATTTT. Its protein is CASSLGAGSNQPQHF.

This rearrangement joins TRBV7-2 to TRBJ2-7; D is undetermined. Trimming removed 1 base from V and 2 bases from J, with 12 bases in between. The CDR3 extends over 15 amino acids. CDR1 is SGHTA and CDR2 is FQGNSA in the germline V gene. The CDR3 nucleotides are TGTGCCAGCAGCTTAGAGCTGGGTATAGCCTACGAGCAGTACTTC. Its translation: CASSLELGIAYEQYF.

The chain links TRBV5-1 to TRBJ2-2; 8 nucleotides align to TRBD1. Germline V CDR1 and CDR2: SGHRS, YFSETQ. The CDR3 runs to 14 residues. The ends lost 3 bases at V and 4 bases at J; junction bases unmatched: 2. This CDR3 is CASSSRGLTGELFF. The CDR3 DNA reads TGCGCCAGCAGCTCCAGGGGGCTCACCGGGGAGCTGTTTTTT.

A single count supports this clone. V gene TRBV2 combines with J gene TRBJ2-2; TRBD2 aligns across 8 bases. With 7 bases clipped from V and 4 bases from J, the junction kept 8 bases outside the gene matches. Germline V CDR1 and CDR2: SNHLY, FYNNEI. There are 15 residues in the CDR3. CDR3 nucleotide sequence: TGTGCCAGCAAAGAGGGGACTAGTAGCACCGGGGAGCTGTTTTTT. Residues: CASKEGTSSTGELFF.

V gene TRBV5-1 combines with J gene TRBJ2-4; 8 nucleotides align to TRBD1. Germline assignment: CDR1 SGHRS and CDR2 YFSETQ. The V segment lost 0 bases and the J segment 8 bases; nucleotides outside the gene matches: 7. This CDR3 contains 15 residues. CDR3 protein: CASSLEGQGYDIQYF. For the CDR3, the DNA is TGCGCCAGCAGCTTGGAAGGACAGGGATATGACATTCAGTACTTC. Combining the CDR3 with reference TRBV5-1 and TRBJ2-4 gives the whole variable domain KAGVTQTPRYLIKTRGQQVTLSCSPISGHRSVSWYQQTPGQGLQFLFEYFSETQRNKGNFPGRFSGRQFSNSRSEMNVSTLELGDSALYLCASSLEGQGYDIQYFGAGTRLSVL.

V usage is TRBV25-1 and J usage is TRBJ2-3, with 7 bases that match TRBD2. Germline V gene sequence: CDR1 MGHDK, CDR2 SYGVNS. The CDR3 runs to 15 residues. With 1 base clipped from V and 4 bases from J, the junction kept 5 bases outside the gene matches. CDR3 sequence (DNA): TGTGCCAGCAGTGAATCATGGGAGGGCGCAGATACGCAGTATTTT. Encoded protein: CASSESWEGADTQYF.